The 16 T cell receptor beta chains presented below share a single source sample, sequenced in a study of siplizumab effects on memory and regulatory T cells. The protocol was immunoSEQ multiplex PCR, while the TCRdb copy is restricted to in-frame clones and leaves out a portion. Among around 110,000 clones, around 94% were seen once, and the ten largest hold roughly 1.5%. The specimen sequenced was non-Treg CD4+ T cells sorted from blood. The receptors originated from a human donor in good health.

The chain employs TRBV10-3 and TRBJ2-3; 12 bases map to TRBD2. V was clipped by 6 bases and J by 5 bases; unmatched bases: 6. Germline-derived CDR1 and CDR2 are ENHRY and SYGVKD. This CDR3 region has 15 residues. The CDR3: CAISTSGGQGDTQYF. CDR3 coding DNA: TGTGCCATCAGCACTAGCGGGGGGCAGGGAGATACGCAGTATTTT.

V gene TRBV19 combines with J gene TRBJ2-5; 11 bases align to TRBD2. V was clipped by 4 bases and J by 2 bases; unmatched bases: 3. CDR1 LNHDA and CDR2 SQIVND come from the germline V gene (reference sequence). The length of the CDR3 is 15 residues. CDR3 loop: CASSRLAGIQETQYF. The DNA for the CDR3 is TGTGCCAGTAGTAGACTAGCGGGGATACAAGAGACCCAGTACTTC.

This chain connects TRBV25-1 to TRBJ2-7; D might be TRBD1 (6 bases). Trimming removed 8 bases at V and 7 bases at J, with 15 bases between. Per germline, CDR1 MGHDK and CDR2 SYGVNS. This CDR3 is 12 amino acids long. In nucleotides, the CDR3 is TGTGCCAGCGGGGGACAATTGGGTGAGCAGTACTTC. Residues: CASGGQLGEQYF.

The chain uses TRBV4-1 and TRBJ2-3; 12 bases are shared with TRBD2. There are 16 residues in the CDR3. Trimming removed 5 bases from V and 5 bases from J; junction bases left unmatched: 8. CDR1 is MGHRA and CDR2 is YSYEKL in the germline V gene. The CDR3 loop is CASSTSSGRAVDTQYF. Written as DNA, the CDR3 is TGCGCCAGCAGCACATCTAGCGGGAGGGCGGTAGATACGCAGTATTTT.

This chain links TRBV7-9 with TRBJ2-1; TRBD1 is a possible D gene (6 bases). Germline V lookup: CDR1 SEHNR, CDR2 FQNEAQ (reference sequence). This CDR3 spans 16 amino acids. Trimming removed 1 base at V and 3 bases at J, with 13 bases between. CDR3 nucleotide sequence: TGTGCCAGCAGCTTAGGTTGGCAGGGGAACTACAATGAGCAGTTCTTC. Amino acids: CASSLGWQGNYNEQFF.

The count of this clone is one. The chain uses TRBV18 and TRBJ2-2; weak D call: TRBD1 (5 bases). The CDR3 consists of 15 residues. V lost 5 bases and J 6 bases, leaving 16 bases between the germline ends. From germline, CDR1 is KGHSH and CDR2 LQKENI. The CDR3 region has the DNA TGTGCCAGCTCATTCGCGACAGAACACTCCGGGGAGCTGTTTTTT. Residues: CASSFATEHSGELFF.

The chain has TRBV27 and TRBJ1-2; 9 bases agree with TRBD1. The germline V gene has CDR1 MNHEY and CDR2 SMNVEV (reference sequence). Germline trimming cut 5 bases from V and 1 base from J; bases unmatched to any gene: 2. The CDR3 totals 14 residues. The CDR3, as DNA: TGTGCCAGCAGTCCGGACAGGGGTAACTATGGCTACACCTTC. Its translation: CASSPDRGNYGYTF.

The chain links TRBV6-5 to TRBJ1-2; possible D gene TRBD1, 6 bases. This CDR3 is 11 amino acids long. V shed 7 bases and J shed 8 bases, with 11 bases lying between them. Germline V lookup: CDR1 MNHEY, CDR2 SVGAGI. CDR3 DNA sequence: TGTGCCAGCACCGGGGGGCAAGGCTACACCTTC. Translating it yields CASTGGQGYTF.

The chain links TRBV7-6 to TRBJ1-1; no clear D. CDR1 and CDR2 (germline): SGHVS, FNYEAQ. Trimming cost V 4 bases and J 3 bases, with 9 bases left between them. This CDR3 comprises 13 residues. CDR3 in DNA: TGTGCCAGCAGCTGGAATGGGGACACTGAAGCTTTCTTT. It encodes CASSWNGDTEAFF.

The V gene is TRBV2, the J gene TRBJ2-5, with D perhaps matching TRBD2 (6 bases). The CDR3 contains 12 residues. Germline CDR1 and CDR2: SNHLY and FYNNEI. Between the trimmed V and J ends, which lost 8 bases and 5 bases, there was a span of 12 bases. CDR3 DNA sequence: TGTGCCAGCCAGCGGGCGTACGAGACCCAGTACTTC. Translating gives CASQRAYETQYF.

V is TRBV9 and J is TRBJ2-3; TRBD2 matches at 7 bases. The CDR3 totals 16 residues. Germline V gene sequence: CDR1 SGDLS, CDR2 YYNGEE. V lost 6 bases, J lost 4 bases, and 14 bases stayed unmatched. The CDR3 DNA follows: TGTGCCAGCACCGGGGGACGGGAGGCCAACCCAGATACGCAGTATTTT. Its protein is CASTGGREANPDTQYF. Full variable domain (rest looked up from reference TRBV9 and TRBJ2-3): DSGVTQTPKHLITATGQRVTLRCSPRSGDLSVYWYQQSLDQGLQFLIQYYNGEERAKGNILERFSAQQFPDLHSELNLSSLELGDSALYFCASTGGREANPDTQYFGPGTRLTVL.

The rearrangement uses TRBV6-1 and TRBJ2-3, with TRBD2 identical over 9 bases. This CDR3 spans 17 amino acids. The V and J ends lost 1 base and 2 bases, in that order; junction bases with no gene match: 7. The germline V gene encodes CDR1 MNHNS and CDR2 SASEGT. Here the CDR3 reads CASSEGGGARHTDTQYF. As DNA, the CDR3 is TGTGCCAGCAGTGAAGGCGGGGGGGCTCGGCACACAGATACGCAGTATTTT.

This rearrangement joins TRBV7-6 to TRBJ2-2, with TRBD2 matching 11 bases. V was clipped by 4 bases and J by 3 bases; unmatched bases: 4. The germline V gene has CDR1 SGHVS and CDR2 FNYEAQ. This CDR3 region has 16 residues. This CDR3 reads CASSSRTSGHTGELFF. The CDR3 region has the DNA TGTGCCAGCAGCTCCCGGACTAGCGGGCACACCGGGGAGCTGTTTTTT. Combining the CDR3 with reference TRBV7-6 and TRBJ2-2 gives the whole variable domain GAGVSQSPRYKVTKRGQDVALRCDPISGHVSLYWYRQALGQGPEFLTYFNYEAQQDKSGLPNDRFSAERPEGSISTLTIQRTEQRDSAMYRCASSSRTSGHTGELFFGEGSRLTVL.

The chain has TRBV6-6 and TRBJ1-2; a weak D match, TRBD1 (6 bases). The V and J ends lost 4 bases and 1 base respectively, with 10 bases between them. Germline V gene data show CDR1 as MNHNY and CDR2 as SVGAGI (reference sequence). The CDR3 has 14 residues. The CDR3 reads CASSSAQGNYGYTF. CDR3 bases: TGTGCCAGCAGTTCCGCACAGGGTAACTATGGCTACACCTTC.

CDR3 in amino acids: CASSLSRGANYGYTF. The CDR3 DNA follows: TGTGCCAGCAGCTTATCAAGGGGCGCTAACTATGGCTACACCTTC. The rearrangement joins TRBV7-9 to TRBJ1-2, with D tentatively TRBD1 (5 bases). CDR1 SEHNR and CDR2 FQNEAQ come from the germline V gene (reference sequence). Trimming removed 2 bases from V and 0 bases from J, with 10 bases in between. The CDR3 totals 15 residues. The whole variable domain, remainder taken from reference TRBV7-9 and TRBJ1-2, is DTGVSQNPRHKITKRGQNVTFRCDPISEHNRLYWYRQTLGQGPEFLTYFQNEAQLEKSRLLSDRFSAERPKGSFSTLEIQRTEQGDSAMYLCASSLSRGANYGYTFGSGTRLTVV.

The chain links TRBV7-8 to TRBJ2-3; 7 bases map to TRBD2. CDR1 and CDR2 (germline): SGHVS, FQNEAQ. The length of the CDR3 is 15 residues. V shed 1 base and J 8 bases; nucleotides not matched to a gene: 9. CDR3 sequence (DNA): TGTGCCAGCAGCTTAGGGCACAGCGGGGTTGGTACGCAGTATTTT. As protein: CASSLGHSGVGTQYF.